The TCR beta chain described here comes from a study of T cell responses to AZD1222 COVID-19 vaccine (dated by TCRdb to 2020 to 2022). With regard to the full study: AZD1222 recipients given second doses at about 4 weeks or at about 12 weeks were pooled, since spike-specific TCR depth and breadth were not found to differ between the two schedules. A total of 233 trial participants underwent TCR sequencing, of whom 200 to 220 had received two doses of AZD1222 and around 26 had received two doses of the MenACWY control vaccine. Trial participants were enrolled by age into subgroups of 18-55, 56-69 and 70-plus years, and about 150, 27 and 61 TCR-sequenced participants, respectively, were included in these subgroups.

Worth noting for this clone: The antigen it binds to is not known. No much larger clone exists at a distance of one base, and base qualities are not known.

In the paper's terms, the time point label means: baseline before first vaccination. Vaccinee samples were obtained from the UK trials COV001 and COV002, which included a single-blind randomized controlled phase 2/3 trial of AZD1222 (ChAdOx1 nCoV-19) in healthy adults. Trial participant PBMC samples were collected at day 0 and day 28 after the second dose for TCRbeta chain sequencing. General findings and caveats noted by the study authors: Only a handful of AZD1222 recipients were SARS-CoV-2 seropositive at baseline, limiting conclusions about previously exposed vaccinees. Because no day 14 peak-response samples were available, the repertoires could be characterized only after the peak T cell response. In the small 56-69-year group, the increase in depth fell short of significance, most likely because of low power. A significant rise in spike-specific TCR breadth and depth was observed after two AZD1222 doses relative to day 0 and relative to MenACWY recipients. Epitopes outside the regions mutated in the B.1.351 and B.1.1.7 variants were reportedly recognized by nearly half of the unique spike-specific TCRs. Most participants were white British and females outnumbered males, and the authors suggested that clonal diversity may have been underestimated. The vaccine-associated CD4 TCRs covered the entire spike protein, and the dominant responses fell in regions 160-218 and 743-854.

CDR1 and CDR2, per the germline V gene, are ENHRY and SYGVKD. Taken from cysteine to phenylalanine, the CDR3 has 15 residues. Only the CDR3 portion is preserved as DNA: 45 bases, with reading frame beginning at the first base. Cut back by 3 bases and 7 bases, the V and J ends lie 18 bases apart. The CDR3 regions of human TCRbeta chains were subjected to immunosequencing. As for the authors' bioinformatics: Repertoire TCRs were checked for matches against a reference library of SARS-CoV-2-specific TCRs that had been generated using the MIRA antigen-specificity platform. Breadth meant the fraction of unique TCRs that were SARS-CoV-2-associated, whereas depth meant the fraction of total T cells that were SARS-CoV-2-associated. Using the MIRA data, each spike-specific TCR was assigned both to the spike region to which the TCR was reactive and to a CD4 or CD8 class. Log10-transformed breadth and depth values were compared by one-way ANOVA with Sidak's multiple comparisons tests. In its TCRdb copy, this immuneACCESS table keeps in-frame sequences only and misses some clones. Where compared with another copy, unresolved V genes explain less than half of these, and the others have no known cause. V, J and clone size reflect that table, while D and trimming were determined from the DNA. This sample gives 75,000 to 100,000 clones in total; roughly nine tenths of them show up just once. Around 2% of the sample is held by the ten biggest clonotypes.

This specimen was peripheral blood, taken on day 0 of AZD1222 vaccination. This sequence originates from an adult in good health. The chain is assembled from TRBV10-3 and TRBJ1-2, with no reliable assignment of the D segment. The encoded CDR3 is CAISDSKSFYFGYTF. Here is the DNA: TGTGCCATCAGTGACAGCAAGTCATTTTACTTTGGCTACACCTTC.